This T cell receptor (beta chain) is drawn from a study of blood T cell repertoires in COVID-19. Whole-study context: Some COVID-19 samples were acute and others convalescent; all came from the United States, Italy and Spain. T cells, B-cell-depleted T cells, or PBMCs provided the cDNA or gDNA that served as material.

The V end was cut by 5 bases, the J end by 8 bases, with 12 bases between. CDR3 length: 12 residues. Original methodology: Reference gene primer amplification yielded estimated nucleated cell counts. Produced via immunoSEQ multiplex PCR; TCRdb's table is partial and in-frame only. D and trimming were read from the DNA, whereas the V and J calls and clone size are those reported in that table. The sample includes more than 300,000 clones, 86% of them seen just once. The TCR was taken from a man aged 25-40 years who had recovered from COVID-19. The sequenced sample was PBMCs or T cells enriched from blood (not recorded which). The rearrangement links TRBV12-3 or TRBV12-4 to TRBJ1-2; D unclear. The CDR3 DNA reads as TGTGCCAGCAGTCTTCCGACTCACGGCTACACCTTC. Its translation is CASSLPTHGYTF.